The 5 T cell receptor beta chains reported below all come from one sample, sequenced in a study of blood T cell repertoires in COVID-19. TCRdb keeps only in-frame clones here, not all; method: immunoSEQ multiplex PCR. This sample has 400,000 or so clones, with around 89% found just once. The source material was peripheral blood. The receptors here all came from a woman in her 40s with COVID-19, enrolled during active disease.

The chain combines TRBV11-2 with TRBJ1-5; TRBD1 agrees at 7 bases. Trimming took 5 bases from V and 4 from J; bases not matched to a gene: 2. This CDR3 comprises 13 residues. CDR1 is SGHAT and CDR2 is FQNNGV in the germline V gene. This CDR3 is CASSIQGNQPQHF. In nucleotides, the CDR3 is TGTGCCAGCAGCATACAGGGGAATCAGCCCCAGCATTTT.

This sequence joins TRBV19 and TRBJ2-7; the D gene is possibly TRBD2 (5 bases). Between the trimmed V and J ends, which lost 3 bases and 0 bases, there was a span of 9 bases. Germline CDR1 and CDR2: LNHDA and SQIVND (reference sequence). CDR3 length: 14 residues. CDR3 nucleotides: TGTGCCAGTAGTATCGGGGTGGACTCCTACGAGCAGTACTTC. Its protein is CASSIGVDSYEQYF. The full variable domain, in which reference TRBV19 and TRBJ2-7 provide the parts outside the CDR3, is DGGITQSPKYLFRKEGQNVTLSCEQNLNHDAMYWYRQDPGQGLRLIYYSQIVNDFQKGDIAEGYSVSREKKESFPLTVTSAQKNPTAFYLCASSIGVDSYEQYFGPGTRLTVT.

The chain employs TRBV7-3 and TRBJ2-4; the match to TRBD2 covers 8 bases. The CDR3 totals 15 residues. Germline lookup yields CDR1 SGHTA and CDR2 FQGTGA. V lost 2 bases, J lost 11 bases, and 11 bases stayed unmatched. The DNA for the CDR3 is TGTGCCAGCAGCTTAGCGGGAGGTCCAGGAGGCGTTCAGTACTTC. Translating gives CASSLAGGPGGVQYF.

The CDR3 sequence is CAISELIQGAQEQYF. The CDR3 DNA sequence: TGTGCCATCAGTGAGTTAATTCAGGGGGCCCAAGAGCAGTACTTC. V gene TRBV10-3 combines with J gene TRBJ2-7, with 8 bases fitting TRBD1. With 1 base clipped from V and 7 bases from J, the junction kept 9 bases outside the gene matches. Germline CDR1 is ENHRY and CDR2 is SYGVKD. This CDR3 has 15 amino acids.

V gene TRBV19 combines with J gene TRBJ2-2; tentative D call: TRBD2 (5 bases). CDR3 size: 15 residues. The V gene's germline CDR1 is LNHDA and CDR2 SQIVND (reference sequence). V dropped 7 bases and J dropped 6 bases, with 18 bases sitting between them. The CDR3 is CASIPSGSRSGELFF. CDR3 nucleotides: TGTGCCAGTATCCCCTCGGGGTCACGATCCGGGGAGCTGTTTTTT. Together with reference TRBV19 and TRBJ2-2, the CDR3 gives the full variable domain: DGGITQSPKYLFRKEGQNVTLSCEQNLNHDAMYWYRQDPGQGLRLIYYSQIVNDFQKGDIAEGYSVSREKKESFPLTVTSAQKNPTAFYLCASIPSGSRSGELFFGEGSRLTVL.